At least ten counts were recorded for the clone carrying this T cell receptor beta chain. MiXCR re-clonotyped the PCR reads for TCRdb. The data hold about 28,000 clones, with 20% to 25% observed a single time. This sample was taken from a study of metastatic and nonmetastatic thyroid tumors. Treatment of any kind had been given to no patient before thyroid surgery. The CDR3 is made up of 13 amino acids. Germline lookup yields CDR1 GTSNPN and CDR2 SVGIG (reference sequence). Between the trimmed V and J ends, which lost 4 bases and 2 bases, there was a span of 10 bases. Material: blood. The chain carries TRBV30 and TRBJ2-3; TRBD2 might be the D (6 bases). This TCR was sampled from a female donor with papillary thyroid cancer or a benign thyroid nodule (not recorded which). Some clones in this sample may be carry-over from other donors' samples. CDR3 bases: TGTGCCTGGAATCGACTAGACACAGATACGCAGTATTTT. It specifies CAWNRLDTDTQYF.